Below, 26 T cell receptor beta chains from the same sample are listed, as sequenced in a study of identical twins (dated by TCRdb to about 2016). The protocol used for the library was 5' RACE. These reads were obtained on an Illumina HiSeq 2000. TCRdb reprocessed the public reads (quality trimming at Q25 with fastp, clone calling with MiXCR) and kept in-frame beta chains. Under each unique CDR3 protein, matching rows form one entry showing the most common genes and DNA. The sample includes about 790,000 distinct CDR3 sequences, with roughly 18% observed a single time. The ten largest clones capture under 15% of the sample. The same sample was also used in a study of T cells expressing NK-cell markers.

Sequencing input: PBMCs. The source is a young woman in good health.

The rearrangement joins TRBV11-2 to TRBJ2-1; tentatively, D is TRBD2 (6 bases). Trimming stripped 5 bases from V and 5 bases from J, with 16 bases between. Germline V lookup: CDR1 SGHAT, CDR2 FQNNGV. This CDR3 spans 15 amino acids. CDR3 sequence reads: CASSSRLVTNNEQFF. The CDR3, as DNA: TGTGCCAGCAGCAGCAGACTAGTGACTAACAATGAGCAGTTCTTC.

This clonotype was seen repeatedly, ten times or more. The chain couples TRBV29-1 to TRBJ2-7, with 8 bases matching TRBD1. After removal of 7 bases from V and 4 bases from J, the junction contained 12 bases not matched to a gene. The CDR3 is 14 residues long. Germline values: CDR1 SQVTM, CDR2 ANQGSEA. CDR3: CSAGTGTSPYEQYF. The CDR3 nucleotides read TGCAGCGCTGGGACAGGAACTTCCCCGTACGAGCAGTACTTC.

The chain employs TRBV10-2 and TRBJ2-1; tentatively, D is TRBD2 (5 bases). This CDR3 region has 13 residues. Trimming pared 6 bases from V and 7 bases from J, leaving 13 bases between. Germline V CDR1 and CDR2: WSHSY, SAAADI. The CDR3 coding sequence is TGCGCCAGCAGGATAGGAGGAAGGAATGAGCAGTTCTTC. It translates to CASRIGGRNEQFF.

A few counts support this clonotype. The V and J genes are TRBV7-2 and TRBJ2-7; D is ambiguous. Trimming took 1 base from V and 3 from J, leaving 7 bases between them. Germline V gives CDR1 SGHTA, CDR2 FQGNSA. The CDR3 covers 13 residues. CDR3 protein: CASSLVILYEQYF. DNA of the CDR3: TGTGCCAGCAGCTTAGTTATCCTCTACGAGCAGTACTTC.

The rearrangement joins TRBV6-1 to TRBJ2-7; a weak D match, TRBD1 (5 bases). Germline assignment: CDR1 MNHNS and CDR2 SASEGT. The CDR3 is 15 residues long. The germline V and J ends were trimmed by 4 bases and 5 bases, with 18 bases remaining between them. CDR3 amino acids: CASSGFEYTRDEQYF. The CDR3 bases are TGTGCCAGCAGTGGTTTCGAGTATACCAGGGACGAGCAGTACTTC.

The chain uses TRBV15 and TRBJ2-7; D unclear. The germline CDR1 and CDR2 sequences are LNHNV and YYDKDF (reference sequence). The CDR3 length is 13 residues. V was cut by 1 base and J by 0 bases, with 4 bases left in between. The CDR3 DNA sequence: TGTGCCACCAGCAGAGTCACCTCCTACGAGCAGTACTTC. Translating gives CATSRVTSYEQYF.

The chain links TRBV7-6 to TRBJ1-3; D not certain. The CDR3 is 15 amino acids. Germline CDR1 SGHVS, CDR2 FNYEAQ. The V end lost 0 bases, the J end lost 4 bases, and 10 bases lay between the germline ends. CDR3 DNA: TGTGCCAGCAGCTTAGCGGGCTTGAGGGGAAACACCATATATTTT. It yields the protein CASSLAGLRGNTIYF.

The CDR3 nucleotides read TGCAGTGCTAAGGTCATAATGGGGACCCAGTACTTC. Amino acid sequence: CSAKVIMGTQYF. V is TRBV20-1 and J is TRBJ2-5; D gene ambiguous. Germline CDR1 reads DFQATT; CDR2 reads SNEGSKA (reference sequence). Trimming removed 4 bases from V and 7 bases from J, with 13 bases in between. This CDR3 is built from 12 residues.

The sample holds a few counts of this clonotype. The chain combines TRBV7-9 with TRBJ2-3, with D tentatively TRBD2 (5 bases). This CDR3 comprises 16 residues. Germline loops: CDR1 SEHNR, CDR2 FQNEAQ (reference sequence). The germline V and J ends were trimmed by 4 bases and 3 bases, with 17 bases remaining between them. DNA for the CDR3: TGTGCCAGCAGCTCCTCCGGTGGGAGTTTTACAGATACGCAGTATTTT. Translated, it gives CASSSSGGSFTDTQYF.

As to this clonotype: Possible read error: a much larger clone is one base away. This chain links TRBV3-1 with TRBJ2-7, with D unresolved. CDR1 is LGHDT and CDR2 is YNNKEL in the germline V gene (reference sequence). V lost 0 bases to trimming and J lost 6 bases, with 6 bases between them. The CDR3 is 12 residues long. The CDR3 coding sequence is TGTGCCAGCAGCCAAGAACGTGGCGAGCAGTACTTC. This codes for CASSQERGEQYF.

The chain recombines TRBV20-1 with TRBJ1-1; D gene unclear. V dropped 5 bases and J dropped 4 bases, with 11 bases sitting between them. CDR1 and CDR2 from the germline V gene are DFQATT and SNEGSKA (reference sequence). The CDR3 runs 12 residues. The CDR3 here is CSAPFRSTEAFF. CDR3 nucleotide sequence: TGCAGTGCTCCCTTTAGGAGCACTGAAGCTTTCTTT.

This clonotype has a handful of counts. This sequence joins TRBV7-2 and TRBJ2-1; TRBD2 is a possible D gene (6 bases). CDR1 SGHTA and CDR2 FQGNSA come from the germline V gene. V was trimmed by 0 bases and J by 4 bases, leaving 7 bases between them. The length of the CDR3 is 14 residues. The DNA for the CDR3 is TGTGCCAGCAGCTTAGCGACTAGGTACAATGAGCAGTTCTTC. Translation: CASSLATRYNEQFF.

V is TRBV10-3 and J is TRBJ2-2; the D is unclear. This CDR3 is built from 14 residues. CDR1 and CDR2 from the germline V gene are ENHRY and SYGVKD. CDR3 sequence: CASVTREDTGELFF. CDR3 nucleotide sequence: TGTGCTTCGGTGACAAGGGAAGACACCGGGGAGCTGTTTTTT.

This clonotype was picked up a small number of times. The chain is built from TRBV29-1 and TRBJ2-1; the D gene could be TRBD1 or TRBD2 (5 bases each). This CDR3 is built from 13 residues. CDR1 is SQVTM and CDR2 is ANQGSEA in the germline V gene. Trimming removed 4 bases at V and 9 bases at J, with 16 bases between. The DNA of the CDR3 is TGCAGCGTTGGGGAGCAGGGTGGAGGTGAGCAGTTCTTC. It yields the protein CSVGEQGGGEQFF.

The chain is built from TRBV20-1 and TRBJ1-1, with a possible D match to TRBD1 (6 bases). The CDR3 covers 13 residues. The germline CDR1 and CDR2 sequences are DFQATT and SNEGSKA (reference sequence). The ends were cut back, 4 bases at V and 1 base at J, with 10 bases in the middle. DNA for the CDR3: TGCAGTGCTACTAGGGGGGGGAACACTGAAGCTTTCTTT. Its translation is CSATRGGNTEAFF.

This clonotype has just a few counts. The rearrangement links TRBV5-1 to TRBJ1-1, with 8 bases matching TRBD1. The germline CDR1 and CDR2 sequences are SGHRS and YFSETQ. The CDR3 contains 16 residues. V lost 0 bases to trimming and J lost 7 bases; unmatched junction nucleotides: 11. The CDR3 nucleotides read TGCGCCAGCAGCTTGGCCGGGGGGACAGGAGGTTTTGAAGCTTTCTTT. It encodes CASSLAGGTGGFEAFF.

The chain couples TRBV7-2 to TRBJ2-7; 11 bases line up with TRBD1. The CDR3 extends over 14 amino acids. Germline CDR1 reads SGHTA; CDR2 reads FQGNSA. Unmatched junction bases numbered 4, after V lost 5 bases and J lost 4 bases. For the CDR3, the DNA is TGTGCCAGCAGCAAGGACAGGGGGCTGTACGAGCAGTACTTC. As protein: CASSKDRGLYEQYF.

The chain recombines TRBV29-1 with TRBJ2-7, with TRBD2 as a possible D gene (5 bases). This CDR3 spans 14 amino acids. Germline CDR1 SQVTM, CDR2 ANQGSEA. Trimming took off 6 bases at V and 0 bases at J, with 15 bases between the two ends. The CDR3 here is CSVESGVNSYEQYF. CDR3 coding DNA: TGCAGCGTCGAGAGCGGCGTTAACTCCTACGAGCAGTACTTC.

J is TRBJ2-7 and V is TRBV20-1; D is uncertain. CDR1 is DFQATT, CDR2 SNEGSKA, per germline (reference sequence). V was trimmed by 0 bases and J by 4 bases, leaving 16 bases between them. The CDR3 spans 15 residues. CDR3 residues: CSARDPGNFGYEQYF. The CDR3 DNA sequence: TGCAGTGCTAGAGATCCTGGGAATTTCGGGTACGAGCAGTACTTC.

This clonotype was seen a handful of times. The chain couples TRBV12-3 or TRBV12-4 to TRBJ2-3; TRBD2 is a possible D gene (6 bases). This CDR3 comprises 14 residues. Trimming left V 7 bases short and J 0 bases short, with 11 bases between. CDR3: CASIAGTSTDTQYF. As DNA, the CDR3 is TGTGCCAGCATCGCCGGGACTAGCACAGATACGCAGTATTTT.

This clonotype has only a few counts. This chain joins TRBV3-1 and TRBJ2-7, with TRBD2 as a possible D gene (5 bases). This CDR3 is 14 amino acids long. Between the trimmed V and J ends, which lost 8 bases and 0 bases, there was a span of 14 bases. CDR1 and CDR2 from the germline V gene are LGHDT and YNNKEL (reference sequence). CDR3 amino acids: CASGDPSNSYEQYF. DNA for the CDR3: TGTGCCAGCGGGGATCCTAGCAACTCCTACGAGCAGTACTTC.

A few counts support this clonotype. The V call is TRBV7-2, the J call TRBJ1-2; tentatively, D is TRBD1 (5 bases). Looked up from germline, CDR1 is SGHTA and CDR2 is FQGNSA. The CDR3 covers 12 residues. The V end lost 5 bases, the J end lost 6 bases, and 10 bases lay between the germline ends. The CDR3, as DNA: TGTGCCAGCAGCCACGAGGGGCATGGCTACACCTTC. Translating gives CASSHEGHGYTF.

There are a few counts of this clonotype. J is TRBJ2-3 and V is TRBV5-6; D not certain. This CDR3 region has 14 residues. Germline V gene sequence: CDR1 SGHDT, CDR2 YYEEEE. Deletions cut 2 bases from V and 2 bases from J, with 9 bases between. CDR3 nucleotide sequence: TGTGCCAGCAGCTTCGGCCGGAACACAGATACGCAGTATTTT. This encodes CASSFGRNTDTQYF.

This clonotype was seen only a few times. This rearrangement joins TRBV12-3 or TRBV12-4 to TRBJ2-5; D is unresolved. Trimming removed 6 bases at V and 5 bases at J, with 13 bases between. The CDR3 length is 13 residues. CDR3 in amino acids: CASSSVGMETQYF. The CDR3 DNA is TGTGCCAGCAGCTCCGTGGGTATGGAGACCCAGTACTTC.

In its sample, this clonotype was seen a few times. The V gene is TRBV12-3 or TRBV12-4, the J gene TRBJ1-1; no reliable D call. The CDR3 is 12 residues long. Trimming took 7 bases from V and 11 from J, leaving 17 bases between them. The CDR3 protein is CASTPAAGQAFF. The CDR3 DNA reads TGTGCCAGCACCCCCGCGGCGGGCCAGGCTTTCTTT.

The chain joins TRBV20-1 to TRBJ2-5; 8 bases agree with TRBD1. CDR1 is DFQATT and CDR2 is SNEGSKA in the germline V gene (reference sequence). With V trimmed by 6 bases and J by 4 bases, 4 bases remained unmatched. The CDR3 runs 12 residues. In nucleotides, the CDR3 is TGCAGTGCCCCCGACAGGGGAGAGACCCAGTACTTC. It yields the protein CSAPDRGETQYF.